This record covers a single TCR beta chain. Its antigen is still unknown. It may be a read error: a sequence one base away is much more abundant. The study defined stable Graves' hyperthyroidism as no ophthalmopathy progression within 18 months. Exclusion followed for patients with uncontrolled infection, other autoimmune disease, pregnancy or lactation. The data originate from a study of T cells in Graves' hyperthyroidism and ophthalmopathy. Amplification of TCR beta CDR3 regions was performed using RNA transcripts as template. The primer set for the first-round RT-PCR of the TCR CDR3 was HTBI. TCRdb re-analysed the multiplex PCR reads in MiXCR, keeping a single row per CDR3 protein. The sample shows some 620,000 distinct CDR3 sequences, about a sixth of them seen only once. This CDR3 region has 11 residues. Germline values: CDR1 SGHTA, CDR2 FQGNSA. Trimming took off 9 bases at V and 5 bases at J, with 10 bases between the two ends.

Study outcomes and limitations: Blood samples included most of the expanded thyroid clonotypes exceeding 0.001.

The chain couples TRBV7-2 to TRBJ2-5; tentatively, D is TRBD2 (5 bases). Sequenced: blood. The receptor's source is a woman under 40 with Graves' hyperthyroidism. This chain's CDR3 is CASWRMETQYF. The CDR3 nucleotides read TGTGCCAGTTGGAGGATGGAGACCCAGTACTTC.